The clone carrying this TCR beta chain was observed a few times. Measured with immunoSEQ multiplex PCR; TCRdb has only the in-frame clones, and not every one. The sample consists of tens of thousands of clones, around 94% of them appearing once. These data are taken from a study of technical replicates of blood from a few donors. Looked up from germline, CDR1 is LNHDA and CDR2 is SQIVND (reference sequence). CDR3 length: 13 residues. V gave up 4 bases and J gave up 7 bases; unmatched junction bases: 4. The sequencing input was T cells isolated from PBMCs. The TCR was taken from a human donor in good health. The chain recombines TRBV19 with TRBJ1-5; 7 bases agree with TRBD1. CDR3 region: CASSRTGEQPQHF. Written as DNA, the CDR3 is TGTGCCAGTAGTAGAACAGGGGAACAGCCCCAGCATTTT.